What follows describes a single T cell receptor (beta chain). Its antigen is unidentified. The V end lost 2 bases, the J end lost 7 bases, and 18 bases lay between the germline ends. CDR3 length: 15 residues. Germline CDR1 reads MNHEY; CDR2 reads SVGAGI. Prepared TCR beta cDNA libraries contained unique molecular identifiers. T cells numbering roughly 1 to 10 million yielded roughly 0.5 million cDNA molecules. TCRdb fed the PCR reads into MiXCR, producing one record per CDR3 protein. The sample carries about 570,000 distinct CDR3 sequences, less than 40% recorded once. The source of the sample is a study of post-analysis software for immune sequencing data. The study's findings and limits: With TRBV5-6, TRBV5-1 and TRBV20-1 included, about 5 TRBV segments were more frequent in patients than in controls. There was significantly lower normalized Chao1 diversity in multiple sclerosis patients than in controls.

The source is a girl under 18 with multiple sclerosis. Sequencing used blood. This chain links TRBV6-5 with TRBJ2-7; D is uncertain. The CDR3 spells CASSYTQGVRYEQYF. CDR3 DNA sequence: TGTGCCAGCAGTTACACTCAAGGTGTCCGCTATGAGCAGTACTTC.